Given below is one T cell receptor beta chain in context. This specimen comes from a study of T cell changes during pregnancy in multiple sclerosis. Measured with immunoSEQ multiplex PCR; TCRdb has only the in-frame clones, and not every one. This sample carries around 100,000 clones, about 90% of them seen once, and the ten largest clones take 1.9%. This CDR3 is built from 14 residues. The V and J ends lost 6 bases and 6 bases, in that order; junction bases with no gene match: 6. The germline CDR1 and CDR2 sequences are MNHEY and SMNVEV (reference sequence). The chain links TRBV27 to TRBJ2-2; 8 bases line up with TRBD1. Sequences were derived from peripheral blood, sampled after pregnancy. This sequence was found in a female donor with multiple sclerosis, enrolled in a pregnancy study. The CDR3 DNA follows: TGTGCCAGCAGACTCGGACAGGGTTCCGGGGAGCTGTTTTTT. The encoded protein is CASRLGQGSGELFF.